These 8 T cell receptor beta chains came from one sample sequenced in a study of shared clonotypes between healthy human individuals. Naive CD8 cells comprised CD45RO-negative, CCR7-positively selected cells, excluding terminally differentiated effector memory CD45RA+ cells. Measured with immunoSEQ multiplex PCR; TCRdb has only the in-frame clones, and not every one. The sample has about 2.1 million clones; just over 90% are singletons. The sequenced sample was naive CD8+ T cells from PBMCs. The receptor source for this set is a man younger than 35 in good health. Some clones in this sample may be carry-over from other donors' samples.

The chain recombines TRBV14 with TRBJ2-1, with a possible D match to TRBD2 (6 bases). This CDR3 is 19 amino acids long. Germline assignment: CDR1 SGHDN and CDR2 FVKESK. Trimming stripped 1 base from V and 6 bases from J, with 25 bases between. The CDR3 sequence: CASSQGLIQTGSWGNEQFF. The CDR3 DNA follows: TGTGCCAGCAGCCAAGGCCTCATTCAAACCGGGAGCTGGGGCAATGAGCAGTTCTTC.

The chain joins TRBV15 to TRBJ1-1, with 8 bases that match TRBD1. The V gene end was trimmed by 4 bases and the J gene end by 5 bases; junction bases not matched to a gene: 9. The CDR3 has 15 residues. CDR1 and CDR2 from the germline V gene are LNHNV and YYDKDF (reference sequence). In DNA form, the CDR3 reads TGTGCCACCAGCAAGATTGGACAGGGAGGTACTGAAGCTTTCTTT. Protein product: CATSKIGQGGTEAFF.

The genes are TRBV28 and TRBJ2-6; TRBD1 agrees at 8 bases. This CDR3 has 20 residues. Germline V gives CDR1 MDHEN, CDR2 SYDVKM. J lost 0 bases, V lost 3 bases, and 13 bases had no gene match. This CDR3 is CASSFRTGMWDPSGANVLTF. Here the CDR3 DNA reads TGTGCCAGCAGTTTTCGGACAGGGATGTGGGATCCCTCTGGGGCCAACGTCCTGACTTTC.

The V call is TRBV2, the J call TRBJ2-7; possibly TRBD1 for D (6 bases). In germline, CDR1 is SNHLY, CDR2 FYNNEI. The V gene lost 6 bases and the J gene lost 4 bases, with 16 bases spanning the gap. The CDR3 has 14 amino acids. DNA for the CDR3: TGTGCCAGCAGCAGGGGTTTTGGGGTATACGAGCAGTACTTC. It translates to CASSRGFGVYEQYF.

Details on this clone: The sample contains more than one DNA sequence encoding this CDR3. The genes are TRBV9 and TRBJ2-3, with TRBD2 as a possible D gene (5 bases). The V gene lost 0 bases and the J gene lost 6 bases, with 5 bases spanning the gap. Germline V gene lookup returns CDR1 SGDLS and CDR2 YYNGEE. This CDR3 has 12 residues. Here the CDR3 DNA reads TGTGCCAGCAGCGTAGCGGGGGATACGCAGTATTTT. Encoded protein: CASSVAGDTQYF.

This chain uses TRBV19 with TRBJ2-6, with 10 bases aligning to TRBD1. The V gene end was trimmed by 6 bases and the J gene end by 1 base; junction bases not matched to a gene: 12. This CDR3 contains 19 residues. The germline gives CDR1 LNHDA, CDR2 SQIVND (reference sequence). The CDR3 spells CASRPPRGQGISGANVLTF. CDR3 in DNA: TGTGCCAGTAGACCCCCTCGGGGACAGGGGATTTCTGGGGCCAACGTCCTGACTTTC.

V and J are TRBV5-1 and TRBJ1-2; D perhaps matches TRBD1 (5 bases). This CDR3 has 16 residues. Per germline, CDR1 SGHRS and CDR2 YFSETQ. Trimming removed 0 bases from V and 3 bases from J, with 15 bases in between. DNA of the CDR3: TGCGCCAGCAGCTTGGAACGGGGCCTCAGCTACTATGGCTACACCTTC. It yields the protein CASSLERGLSYYGYTF.

The CDR3 sequence is CASSPRDNYEQYF. The CDR3 DNA is TGCGCCAGCAGTCCGCGCGACAACTACGAGCAGTACTTC. V gene TRBV10-2 combines with J gene TRBJ2-7; no clear D. The germline V and J ends were trimmed by 5 bases and 3 bases, with 11 bases remaining between them. The CDR3 has 13 amino acids. Germline CDR1 reads WSHSY; CDR2 reads SAAADI.